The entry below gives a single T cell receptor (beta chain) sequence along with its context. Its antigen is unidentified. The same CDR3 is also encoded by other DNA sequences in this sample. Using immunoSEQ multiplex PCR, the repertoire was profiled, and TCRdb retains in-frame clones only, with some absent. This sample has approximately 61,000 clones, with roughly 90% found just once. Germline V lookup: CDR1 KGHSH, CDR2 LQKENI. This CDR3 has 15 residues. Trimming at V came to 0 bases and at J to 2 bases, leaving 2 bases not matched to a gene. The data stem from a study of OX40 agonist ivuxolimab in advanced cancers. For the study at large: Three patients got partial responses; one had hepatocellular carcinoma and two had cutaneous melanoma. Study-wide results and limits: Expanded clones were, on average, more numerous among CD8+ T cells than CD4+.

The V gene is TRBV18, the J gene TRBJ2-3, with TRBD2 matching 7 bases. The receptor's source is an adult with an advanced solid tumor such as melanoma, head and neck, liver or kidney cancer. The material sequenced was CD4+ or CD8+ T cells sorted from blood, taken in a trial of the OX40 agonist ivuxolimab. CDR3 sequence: CASSPPAGVTDTQYF. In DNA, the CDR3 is TGTGCCAGCTCACCACCGGCGGGAGTCACAGATACGCAGTATTTT.